Presented here are 10 T cell receptor beta chains from one specimen sequenced in a study of PD-1 blockade in mismatch repair-deficient tumors. Profiling relied on immunoSEQ multiplex PCR, and the TCRdb table lists in-frame clones only, not all of them. The sample lists some 100,000 clones, 82% occurring once. The sequences come from peripheral blood, collected 36 weeks after starting pembrolizumab. Every receptor here comes from an adult with mismatch repair-deficient cancer.

This chain joins TRBV6-5 and TRBJ1-2; TRBD1 aligns across 8 bases. Germline V CDR1 and CDR2: MNHEY, SVGAGI. The CDR3 covers 13 residues. Trimming at V came to 6 bases and at J to 3 bases, leaving 3 bases not matched to a gene. The CDR3 nucleotides read TGTGCCAGCAGCCTGGACAGGGACTATGGCTACACCTTC. Residues: CASSLDRDYGYTF.

J is TRBJ1-5 and V is TRBV10-3, with D perhaps matching TRBD1 (6 bases). Germline lookup yields CDR1 ENHRY and CDR2 SYGVKD. The CDR3 runs to 13 residues. Trimming took 6 bases from V and 7 from J, leaving 13 bases between them. The CDR3 region is CAIRQGGDQPQHF. The CDR3 DNA sequence: TGTGCCATCAGACAGGGCGGGGACCAGCCCCAGCATTTT.

The chain uses TRBV5-6 and TRBJ2-3; D might be TRBD1 (5 bases). V lost 0 bases and J lost 5, with 13 bases in between. The CDR3 has 15 residues. Per the germline V gene, CDR1 is SGHDT and CDR2 is YYEEEE. The CDR3 bases are TGTGCCAGCAGCTTGGCCGGACAACCCCGAGATACGCAGTATTTT. Its protein product is CASSLAGQPRDTQYF.

The rearrangement joins TRBV5-4 to TRBJ2-2; tentative D call: TRBD1 (6 bases). The ends were cut back, 3 bases at V and 1 base at J, with 10 bases in the middle. Germline CDR1 reads SGHNT; CDR2 reads YYREEE (reference sequence). The CDR3 consists of 15 residues. The CDR3 nucleotides read TGTGCCAGCAGCTCCGGGACAAAGAACACCGGGGAGCTGTTTTTT. Its protein is CASSSGTKNTGELFF.

For this clone: An end of the junction differs from the germline gene, which may be a read error. The chain carries TRBV5-1 and TRBJ1-2; TRBD1 aligns across 7 bases. Germline-derived CDR1 and CDR2 are SGHRS and YFSETQ. CDR3 length: 14 residues. The CDR3 coding sequence is TGCGCCAGCACCTTGACAGGGTTAGGCTATGGCTACACCTTC. Translating it yields CASTLTGLGYGYTF.

This clone came up a few times. This rearrangement joins TRBV6-1 to TRBJ1-2; a possible D gene is TRBD1 (6 bases). There are 19 residues in the CDR3. Germline values: CDR1 MNHNS, CDR2 SASEGT. Trimming stripped 2 bases from V and 0 bases from J, with 22 bases between. CDR3 DNA sequence: TGTGCCAGCAGTGAAAGGTTTGGACAGCCCGTACGGACTAACTATGGCTACACCTTC. Protein: CASSERFGQPVRTNYGYTF.

This CDR3 reads CASSLDSTAGEETQYF. The CDR3 DNA sequence: TGCGCCAGCAGCTTGGACAGTACAGCGGGAGAAGAGACCCAGTACTTC. This chain connects TRBV5-1 to TRBJ2-5, with 8 bases aligning to TRBD2. V gave up 0 bases and J gave up 3 bases; unmatched junction bases: 7. This CDR3 spans 16 amino acids. Germline V lookup: CDR1 SGHRS, CDR2 YFSETQ. Combining the CDR3 with reference TRBV5-1 and TRBJ2-5 gives the whole variable domain KAGVTQTPRYLIKTRGQQVTLSCSPISGHRSVSWYQQTPGQGLQFLFEYFSETQRNKGNFPGRFSGRQFSNSRSEMNVSTLELGDSALYLCASSLDSTAGEETQYFGPGTRLLVL.

The rearrangement joins TRBV9 to TRBJ2-1, with a possible D match to TRBD2 (5 bases). CDR3 length: 14 residues. Per the germline V gene, CDR1 is SGDLS and CDR2 is YYNGEE. V was trimmed by 3 bases and J by 0 bases, leaving 7 bases between them. The CDR3, as DNA: TGTGCCAGCAGCGGTGGGAGCTCCTACAATGAGCAGTTCTTC. It is translated as CASSGGSSYNEQFF.

The chain is built from TRBV19 and TRBJ2-3; 7 nucleotides agree with TRBD2. The CDR3 consists of 13 residues. Losses at the gene ends were 7 bases for V and 6 bases for J; bases not matched to a gene: 7. Germline loops: CDR1 LNHDA, CDR2 SQIVND (reference sequence). The CDR3 coding sequence is TGTGCCAGTATGGGGGGGAGACGGGATACGCAGTATTTT. It encodes CASMGGRRDTQYF.

The genes are TRBV14 and TRBJ1-4; D is uncertain. The CDR3 sequence is 12 residues long. V was clipped by 0 bases and J by 7 bases, with 3 bases between them. Germline lookup yields CDR1 SGHDN and CDR2 FVKESK. The CDR3 protein is CASSQDAEKLFF. CDR3 sequence (DNA): TGTGCCAGCAGCCAAGATGCTGAAAAACTGTTTTTT.